One and the same sample provided the 23 T cell receptor beta chains below, sequenced in a study of regulatory T cells in long-lasting Graves disease. The time point: newly diagnosed GD, antithyroid drugs for less than 3 months. Making the TCR library involved RNA that had been extracted from PBMCs. Researchers made TCR beta libraries by using iRepertoire HTBI primers and running Arm-PCR on CDR3 regions. TCRdb reanalysed the multiplex PCR reads using MiXCR and keeps one entry per CDR3 protein. This sample has hundreds of thousands of distinct CDR3 sequences; around 11% occur once, and the top ten carry approximately 9.6%. This same sample was also part of a study on T cells in Graves' hyperthyroidism and ophthalmopathy.

This specimen consisted of peripheral blood mononuclear cells (PBMCs), obtained at new diagnosis, from a patient treated with antithyroid drugs. The source of these receptors is a woman in her 30s with Graves disease.

This clonotype has just a few counts. J is TRBJ1-2 and V is TRBV7-9, with 10 bases lining up with TRBD1. Germline V CDR1 and CDR2: SEHNR, FQNEAQ (reference sequence). This CDR3 is 16 amino acids long. V gave up 7 bases and J gave up 0 bases; unmatched junction bases: 8. In DNA, the CDR3 is TGTGCCAGCATGGGGGACAGGGGTGCTACTAACTATGGCTACACCTTC. Translated: CASMGDRGATNYGYTF.

This clonotype was counted at least ten times. The chain joins TRBV30 to TRBJ2-1; D is possibly TRBD2 (6 bases). V lost 0 bases and J lost 4, with 7 bases in between. Looked up from germline, CDR1 is GTSNPN and CDR2 is SVGIG (reference sequence). There are 13 residues in the CDR3. The CDR3 DNA reads TGTGCCTGGAGTGTACGGGAGTACAATGAGCAGTTCTTC. Protein product: CAWSVREYNEQFF.

Remarks on this clonotype: This CDR3 is missing its conserved last phenylalanine or tryptophan, likely due to a read error. The gene calls are TRBV19 and TRBJ2-7, with 14 bases identical to TRBD2. CDR3 length: 16 residues. The germline CDR1 and CDR2 sequences are LNHDA and SQIVND (reference sequence). The V gene end was trimmed by 4 bases and the J gene end by 3 bases; junction bases not matched to a gene: 5. CDR3 residues: CASSSPGTSGGYEQYL. The CDR3 DNA follows: TGTGCCAGTAGTAGCCCCGGGACTAGCGGGGGCTACGAGCAGTACCTC.

This clonotype appeared many times. The J gene is TRBJ2-7, the V gene TRBV9, with no clear D. The CDR3 extends over 13 amino acids. The ends were cut back, 4 bases at V and 5 bases at J, with 13 bases in the middle. Germline-derived CDR1 and CDR2 are SGDLS and YYNGEE. CDR3 region: CASSQGPGHEQYF. The CDR3 nucleotides are TGTGCCAGCAGCCAAGGCCCCGGTCACGAGCAGTACTTC.

This clonotype was detected many times. Germline and junction disagree at one end, which may indicate a read error. This chain joins TRBV28 and TRBJ2-2; 9 bases align to TRBD1. There are 16 residues in the CDR3. Per germline, CDR1 MDHEN and CDR2 SYDVKM. The CDR3 DNA reads TGTGCCAGCAGTCCCGCCGGGACAGGGAACGCCGGGGAGCTGTTTTTT. Protein: CASSPAGTGNAGELFF.

This clonotype came up many times. The gene calls are TRBV7-2 and TRBJ2-5, with D tentatively TRBD2 (6 bases). V was cut by 3 bases and J by 3 bases, with 17 bases left in between. In germline, CDR1 is SGHTA, CDR2 FQGNSA. The CDR3 loop spans 16 amino acids. CDR3 DNA: TGTGCCAGCAGCTTTTGGGGTCTGGGGGGAGAAGAGACCCAGTACTTC. This encodes CASSFWGLGGEETQYF.

This clonotype has a count of ten or more. V usage is TRBV20-1 and J usage is TRBJ1-2, with TRBD1 identical over 11 bases. Germline CDR1 and CDR2: DFQATT and SNEGSKA (reference sequence). CDR3 length equals 14 residues. V shed 6 bases, J shed 2 bases, and the junction held 5 bases outside the gene matches. The CDR3 coding sequence is TGCAGTGCCAGGAGGACAGGGGGCAACTATGGCTACACCTTC. It yields the protein CSARRTGGNYGYTF.

This clonotype was recorded at least ten times. V usage is TRBV5-1 and J usage is TRBJ2-2; D may be TRBD2 (6 bases). The CDR3 covers 19 residues. The V gene's germline CDR1 is SGHRS and CDR2 YFSETQ. The germline V and J ends were trimmed by 1 base and 3 bases, with 22 bases remaining between them. As DNA, the CDR3 is TGCGCCAGCAGCTTGAGGAGGACGGTCCTAGGGGAGGACACCGGGGAGCTGTTTTTT. This codes for CASSLRRTVLGEDTGELFF.

The table lists this clonotype with many counts. The chain employs TRBV30 and TRBJ1-5, with D tentatively TRBD1 (6 bases). V was trimmed by 3 bases and J by 7 bases, leaving 13 bases between them. This CDR3 contains 13 residues. Germline values: CDR1 GTSNPN, CDR2 SVGIG (reference sequence). As DNA, the CDR3 is TGTGCCTGGAGCGGAGGGGGTTGGCAGCCCCAGCATTTT. Protein product: CAWSGGGWQPQHF.

With regard to this clonotype: A far larger clone is a single base away, which makes a read error likely. The rearrangement uses TRBV6-2 or TRBV6-3 and TRBJ1-1; D is ambiguous. Trimming took off 7 bases at V and 3 bases at J, with 12 bases between the two ends. Germline CDR1 is MNHEY and CDR2 is SVGEGT. CDR3 size: 13 residues. CDR3 in DNA: TGTGCCAGCACTTTCCTTGGGGACACTGAAGCTTTCTTT. This sequence encodes CASTFLGDTEAFF.

Only a few counts were recorded for this clonotype. The chain links TRBV20-1 to TRBJ2-1; 14 bases map to TRBD2. Trimming removed 0 bases from V and 9 bases from J; junction bases left unmatched: 22. This CDR3 has 21 amino acids. CDR1 and CDR2 (germline): DFQATT, SNEGSKA (reference sequence). In nucleotides, the CDR3 is TGCAGTGCTAGAGACCGGGCGGGACAGGGGGTGACTAGCGGGAGGGCCCGTGAGCAGTTCTTC. This encodes CSARDRAGQGVTSGRAREQFF.

This clonotype was counted many times. V usage is TRBV29-1 and J usage is TRBJ1-4, with 7 bases aligning to TRBD1. Germline V gives CDR1 SQVTM, CDR2 ANQGSEA. The CDR3 length is 11 residues. With V trimmed by 6 bases and J by 8 bases, 3 bases remained unmatched. The CDR3, as DNA: TGCAGCGTGGAGGACAGGGAAAAACTGTTTTTT. It encodes CSVEDREKLFF.

This clonotype was detected only a few times. V is TRBV4-3 and J is TRBJ2-7, with D possibly matching TRBD2 (6 bases). Trimming pared 4 bases from V and 7 bases from J, leaving 17 bases between. Germline CDR1 is LGHNA and CDR2 is YSLEER. This CDR3 region has 14 residues. The CDR3 is CASSPHKGTREQYF. The CDR3 DNA sequence: TGCGCCAGCAGCCCTCACAAAGGGACTCGGGAGCAGTACTTC.

The CDR3 coding sequence is TGTGCCAGCAGCCAAGTAACAGCGGTGGCGGGGTCCGGGGAGCTGTTTTTT. It is translated as CASSQVTAVAGSGELFF. The chain combines TRBV3-1 with TRBJ2-2, with D maybe TRBD2 (6 bases). CDR1 and CDR2 from the germline V gene are LGHDT and YNNKEL (reference sequence). V was pared by 1 base and J by 6 bases, with 18 bases between. The CDR3 has 17 amino acids.

This sequence joins TRBV7-2 and TRBJ2-3; 7 bases agree with TRBD2. The V segment lost 0 bases and the J segment 5 bases; nucleotides outside the gene matches: 5. There are 15 residues in the CDR3. CDR1 and CDR2 (germline): SGHTA, FQGNSA. CDR3 DNA sequence: TGTGCCAGCAGCTTAGCGGGAGGGCGATTAGATACGCAGTATTTT. It specifies CASSLAGGRLDTQYF.

This clonotype was counted a few times. A junction end diverges from the germline sequence, so it may reflect a read error. The chain uses TRBV12-3 or TRBV12-4 and TRBJ2-1, with D perhaps TRBD2 (5 bases). The CDR3 length is 17 residues. The CDR3 sequence: CASSLAQVSSSYNEQFF. Here the CDR3 DNA reads TGTGCCAGCAGCTTAGCGCAAGTCTCATCCTCCTACAATGAGCAGTTCTTC.

Ten or more counts support this clonotype. The chain uses TRBV7-2 and TRBJ2-1, with D possibly matching TRBD1 (6 bases). TRBJ2-5 explains the end of the DNA better; the J call may be wrong. This CDR3 contains 14 residues. Germline CDR1 reads SGHTA; CDR2 reads FQGNSA. DNA of the CDR3: TGTGCCAGCAGCTTGGGACAACGCGGAGAGACCCAGTACTTC. This sequence encodes CASSLGQRGETQYF.

This clonotype was detected ten times or more. The rearrangement links TRBV20-1 to TRBJ2-1; D gene unclear. CDR1 is DFQATT and CDR2 is SNEGSKA in the germline V gene (reference sequence). Trimming pared 0 bases from V and 7 bases from J, leaving 4 bases between. The CDR3 runs to 11 residues. As DNA, the CDR3 is TGCAGTGCTAGAGACTGGAATGAGCAGTTCTTC. It translates to CSARDWNEQFF.

The V and J genes are TRBV28 and TRBJ2-3; a possible D gene is TRBD2 (6 bases). This CDR3 contains 15 residues. CDR1 MDHEN and CDR2 SYDVKM come from the germline V gene. Trimming took 5 bases from V and 2 from J, leaving 14 bases between them. The CDR3 nucleotides are TGTGCCAGCAGTGGCTCGTGGCGGGACACAGATACGCAGTATTTT. Translation gives CASSGSWRDTDTQYF.

The chain recombines TRBV20-1 with TRBJ1-3; no definite D call. Germline V lookup: CDR1 DFQATT, CDR2 SNEGSKA (reference sequence). V was cut by 1 base and J by 5 bases, with 6 bases left in between. The CDR3 extends over 12 amino acids. The CDR3 protein is CSARVRRNTIYF. CDR3 sequence (DNA): TGCAGTGCTAGAGTTAGAAGAAACACCATATATTTT.

The V gene is TRBV6-5, the J gene TRBJ1-2, with D perhaps TRBD1 (6 bases). Looked up from germline, CDR1 is MNHEY and CDR2 is SVGAGI. Trimming pared 1 base from V and 7 bases from J, leaving 16 bases between. The CDR3 contains 15 residues. CDR3 coding DNA: TGTGCCAGCAGTTACTTCGTAGACAGGTCCGGTGGCTACACCTTC. It encodes CASSYFVDRSGGYTF.

Only a few counts were recorded for this clonotype. V gene TRBV10-3 combines with J gene TRBJ1-2; TRBD1 matches at 8 bases. The CDR3 spans 12 residues. With 5 bases clipped from V and 8 bases from J, the junction kept 4 bases outside the gene matches. Germline V CDR1 and CDR2: ENHRY, SYGVKD. The CDR3 DNA follows: TGTGCCATCAGTACCGGGACAGGCGGCTACACCTTC. It codes for CAISTGTGGYTF.

This clonotype has at least ten counts. This rearrangement joins TRBV11-3 to TRBJ2-3; D unclear. Trimming removed 0 bases from V and 1 base from J, with 14 bases in between. Per the germline V gene, CDR1 is SGHNT and CDR2 is YENEEA. The CDR3 contains 17 residues. The CDR3 spells CASSLDGRGQGTDTQYF. The CDR3 nucleotides read TGTGCCAGCAGCTTAGATGGTCGCGGCCAGGGCACAGATACGCAGTATTTT.